The present TCR beta chain was sequenced within a study of blood T cells in healthy people across ages. Whole-study findings and limits: When set beside aged donors, long-lived donors presented more naive CD4+ cells and higher diversity.

With 3 bases clipped from V and 5 bases from J, the junction kept 13 bases outside the gene matches. Per germline, CDR1 SGHTA and CDR2 FQGNSA. The CDR3 runs 17 residues. Next came a second PCR, run for about 6 to 12 cycles, which used a sample-barcoded 5' primer along with a J-beta primer mix. TCRdb passed the 5' RACE reads through MiXCR, listing each CDR3 protein once. This sample has 1.5 million to 2 million distinct CDR3 sequences, with 28% found just once. Donors ranged from roughly 6 to 90 years old and were healthy Caucasians in Russia. Note on this clonotype: Its antigen is as yet unknown.

This chain uses TRBV7-2 with TRBJ2-1; 7 positions agree with TRBD2. Sequenced input: blood. The source of this sequence is a woman between 25 and 40 years old in good health. CDR3 protein: CASSFPPLAELDNEQFF. The CDR3 nucleotides read TGTGCCAGCAGCTTTCCCCCGCTAGCGGAATTGGACAATGAGCAGTTCTTC.